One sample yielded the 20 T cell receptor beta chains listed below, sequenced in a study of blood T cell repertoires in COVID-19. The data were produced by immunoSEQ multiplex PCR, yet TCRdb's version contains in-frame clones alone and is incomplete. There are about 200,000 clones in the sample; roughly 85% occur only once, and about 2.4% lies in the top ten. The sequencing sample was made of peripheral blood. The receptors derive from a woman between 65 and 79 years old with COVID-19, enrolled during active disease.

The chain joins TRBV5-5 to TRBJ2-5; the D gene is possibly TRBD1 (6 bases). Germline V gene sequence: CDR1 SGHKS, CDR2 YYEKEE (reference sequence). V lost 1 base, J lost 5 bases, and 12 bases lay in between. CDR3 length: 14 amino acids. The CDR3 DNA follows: TGTGCCAGCAGCTTGCGCACAGGGCTGGAGACCCAGTACTTC. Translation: CASSLRTGLETQYF.

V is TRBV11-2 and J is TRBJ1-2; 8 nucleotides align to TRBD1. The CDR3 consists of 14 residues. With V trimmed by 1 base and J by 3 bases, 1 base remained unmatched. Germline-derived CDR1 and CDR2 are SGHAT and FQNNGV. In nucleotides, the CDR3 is TGTGCCAGCAGCTTAGGGACAGGGTACTATGGCTACACCTTC. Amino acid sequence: CASSLGTGYYGYTF.

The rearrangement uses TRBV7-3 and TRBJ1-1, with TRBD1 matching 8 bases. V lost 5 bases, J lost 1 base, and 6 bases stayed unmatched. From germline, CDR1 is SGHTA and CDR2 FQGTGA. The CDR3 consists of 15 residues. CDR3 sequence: CASSPQQGENTEAFF. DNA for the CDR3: TGTGCCAGCAGCCCACAACAGGGGGAGAACACTGAAGCTTTCTTT.

The CDR3 loop reads CASSPPLGRGRANTGELFF. The CDR3 DNA follows: TGTGCCAGTAGTCCGCCCCTTGGTCGCGGGAGGGCGAACACCGGGGAGCTGTTTTTT. This chain links TRBV19 with TRBJ2-2; 9 bases match TRBD2. The CDR3 loop spans 19 amino acids. CDR1 is LNHDA and CDR2 is SQIVND in the germline V gene (reference sequence). Trimming took 5 bases from V and 0 from J; bases not matched to a gene: 13.

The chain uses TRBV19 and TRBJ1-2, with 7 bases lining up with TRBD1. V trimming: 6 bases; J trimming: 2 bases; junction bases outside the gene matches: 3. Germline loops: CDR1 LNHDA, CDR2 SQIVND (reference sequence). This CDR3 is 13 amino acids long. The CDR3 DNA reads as TGTGCCAGTAGCCTGACAGGGAACTATGGCTACACCTTC. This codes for CASSLTGNYGYTF. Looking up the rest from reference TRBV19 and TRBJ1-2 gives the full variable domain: DGGITQSPKYLFRKEGQNVTLSCEQNLNHDAMYWYRQDPGQGLRLIYYSQIVNDFQKGDIAEGYSVSREKKESFPLTVTSAQKNPTAFYLCASSLTGNYGYTFGSGTRLTVV.

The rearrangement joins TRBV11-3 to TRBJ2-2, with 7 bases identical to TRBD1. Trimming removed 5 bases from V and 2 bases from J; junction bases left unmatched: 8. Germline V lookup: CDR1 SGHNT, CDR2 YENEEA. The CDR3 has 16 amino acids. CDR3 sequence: CASSPRQGVNTGELFF. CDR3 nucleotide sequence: TGTGCCAGCAGCCCCAGGCAGGGGGTCAACACCGGGGAGCTGTTTTTT.

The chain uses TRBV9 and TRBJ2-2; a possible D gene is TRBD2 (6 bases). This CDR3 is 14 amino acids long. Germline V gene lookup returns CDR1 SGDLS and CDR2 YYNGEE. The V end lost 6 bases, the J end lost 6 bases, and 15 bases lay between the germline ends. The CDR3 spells CASTTTAGPGELFF. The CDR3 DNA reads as TGTGCCAGCACCACTACGGCGGGGCCCGGGGAGCTGTTTTTT.

DNA of the CDR3: TGTGCCAGCAGTCCCTCTCCGACTAGCTGGGAGACCCAGTACTTC. Its protein is CASSPSPTSWETQYF. This chain connects TRBV6-5 to TRBJ2-5, with 7 nucleotides matching TRBD2. The junction had 11 bases not matched to a gene; V was cut back by 5 bases and J by 5 bases. The CDR3 totals 15 residues. Per the germline V gene, CDR1 is MNHEY and CDR2 is SVGAGI.

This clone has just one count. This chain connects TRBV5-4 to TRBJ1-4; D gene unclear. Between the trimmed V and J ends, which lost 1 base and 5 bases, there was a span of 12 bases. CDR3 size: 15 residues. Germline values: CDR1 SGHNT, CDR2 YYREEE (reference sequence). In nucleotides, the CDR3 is TGTGCCAGCAGCTTGAAACCGGGTCCAAATGAAAAACTGTTTTTT. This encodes CASSLKPGPNEKLFF.

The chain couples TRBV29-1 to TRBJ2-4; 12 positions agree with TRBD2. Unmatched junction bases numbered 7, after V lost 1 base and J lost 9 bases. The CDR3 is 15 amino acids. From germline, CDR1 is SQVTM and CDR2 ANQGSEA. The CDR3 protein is CSVEGTSGKIGIQYF. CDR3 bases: TGCAGCGTTGAAGGGACTAGCGGGAAAATCGGCATTCAGTACTTC.

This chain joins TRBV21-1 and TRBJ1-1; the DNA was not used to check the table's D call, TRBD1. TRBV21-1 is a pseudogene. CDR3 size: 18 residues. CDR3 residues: CASRTDRKDGAKNTEAFF. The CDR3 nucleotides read TGTGCCAGCAGAACGGACAGGAAGGATGGAGCGAAGAACACTGAAGCTTTCTTT.

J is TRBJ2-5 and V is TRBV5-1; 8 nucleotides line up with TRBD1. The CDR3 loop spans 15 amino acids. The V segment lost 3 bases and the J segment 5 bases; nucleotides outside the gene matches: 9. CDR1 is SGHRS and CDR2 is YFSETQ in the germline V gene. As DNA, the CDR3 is TGCGCCAGCAGCTGGACAGGGAACCGGCGGGAGACCCAGTACTTC. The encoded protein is CASSWTGNRRETQYF.

CDR3 residues: CASSLAIIGTGTQYF. The CDR3, as DNA: TGTGCCAGCAGCTTAGCGATTATTGGGACAGGGACCCAGTACTTC. This sequence joins TRBV7-8 and TRBJ2-5, with 8 bases fitting TRBD1. The germline gives CDR1 SGHVS, CDR2 FQNEAQ. The CDR3 extends over 15 amino acids. The J segment lost 7 bases and the V segment lost 0 bases, leaving 7 bases of the junction unmatched.

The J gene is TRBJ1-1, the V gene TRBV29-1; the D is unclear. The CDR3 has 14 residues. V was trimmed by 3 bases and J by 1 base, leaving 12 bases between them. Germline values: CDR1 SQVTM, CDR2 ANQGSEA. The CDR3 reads CSVEKGAGNTEAFF. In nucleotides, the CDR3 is TGCAGCGTTGAGAAGGGCGCGGGGAACACTGAAGCTTTCTTT.

The CDR3 nucleotides are TGTGCCAGTGGGGACAGGGGGCGAGAAGGCTACACCTTC. Amino acid sequence: CASGDRGREGYTF. The chain links TRBV2 to TRBJ1-2; 12 bases agree with TRBD1. CDR3 length equals 13 residues. With V trimmed by 9 bases and J by 8 bases, 7 bases remained unmatched. CDR1 and CDR2 (germline): SNHLY, FYNNEI.

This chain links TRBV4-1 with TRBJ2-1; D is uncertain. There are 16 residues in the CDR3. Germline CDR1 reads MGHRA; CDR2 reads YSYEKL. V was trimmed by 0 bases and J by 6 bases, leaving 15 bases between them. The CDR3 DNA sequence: TGCGCCAGCAGCCAAGAATTGGCAGGCCTGTTCAATGAGCAGTTCTTC. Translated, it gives CASSQELAGLFNEQFF.

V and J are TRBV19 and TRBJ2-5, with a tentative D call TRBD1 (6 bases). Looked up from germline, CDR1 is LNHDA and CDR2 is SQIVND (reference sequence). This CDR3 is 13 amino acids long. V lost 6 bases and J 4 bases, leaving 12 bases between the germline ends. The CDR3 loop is CASRPQGRETQYF. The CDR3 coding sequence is TGTGCCAGTAGACCCCAGGGGAGAGAGACCCAGTACTTC. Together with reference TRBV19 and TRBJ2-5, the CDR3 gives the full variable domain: DGGITQSPKYLFRKEGQNVTLSCEQNLNHDAMYWYRQDPGQGLRLIYYSQIVNDFQKGDIAEGYSVSREKKESFPLTVTSAQKNPTAFYLCASRPQGRETQYFGPGTRLLVL.

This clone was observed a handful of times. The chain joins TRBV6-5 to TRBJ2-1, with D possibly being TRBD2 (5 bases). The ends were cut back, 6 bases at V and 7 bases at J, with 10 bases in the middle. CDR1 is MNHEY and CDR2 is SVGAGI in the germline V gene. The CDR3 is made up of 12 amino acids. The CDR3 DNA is TGTGCCAGCAGGACCTCGGGAAATGAGCAGTTCTTC. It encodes CASRTSGNEQFF.

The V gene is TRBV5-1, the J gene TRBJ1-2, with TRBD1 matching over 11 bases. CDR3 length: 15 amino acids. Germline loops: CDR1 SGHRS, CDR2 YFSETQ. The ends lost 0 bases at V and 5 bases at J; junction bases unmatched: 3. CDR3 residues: CASSLVGQGAYGYTF. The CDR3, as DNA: TGCGCCAGCAGCTTGGTTGGACAGGGGGCGTATGGCTACACCTTC.

The CDR3 region has the DNA TGTGCCAGCAGTTTACGTATGGAAAAACTGTTTTTT. Translation: CASSLRMEKLFF. This chain links TRBV28 with TRBJ1-4; D is uncertain. The CDR3 totals 12 residues. Trimming took 2 bases from V and 8 from J, leaving 6 bases between them. The germline gives CDR1 MDHEN, CDR2 SYDVKM.